The rows below give T cell receptor beta chains drawn from one sample of a study of early stage breast cancer tumors. Only in-frame clones appear in the TCRdb table, and some are missing; sequencing was by immunoSEQ multiplex PCR. The sample holds approximately 70,000 clones, 75% to 90% seen once. What was sequenced was blood. The source of these receptors is a person aged 35 to 50 with breast cancer. Both conserved end residues are part of each CDR3. A D gene is named only where the DNA matches it firmly. Only part of the rows carry a size: once, few, many, or a class if the clone is expanded.

few	TRBV30	.	TRBJ2-7	CAWRAAAYEQYF	TGTGCCTGGAGGGCCGCGGCTTACGAGCAGTACTTC
.	TRBV20-1	.	TRBJ2-7	CSASPSSEQYF	TGCAGTGCTAGTCCTAGCTCCGAGCAGTACTTC
.	TRBV29-1	TRBD2	TRBJ2-1	CSVEDWLAGISSYNEQFF	TGCAGCGTTGAAGATTGGCTAGCGGGGATTAGCTCCTACAATGAGCAGTTCTTC
.	TRBV15	TRBD1	TRBJ1-1	CATSSQGGGTEAFF	TGTGCCACCAGCAGTCAGGGGGGAGGCACTGAAGCTTTCTTT
.	TRBV6-5	.	TRBJ2-2	CASSPLATGELFF	TGTGCCAGCAGTCCCCTTGCCACCGGGGAGCTGTTTTTT
.	TRBV4-1	.	TRBJ2-1	CASSQDWSGNNEQFF	TGCGCCAGCAGCCAAGATTGGTCCGGGAACAATGAGCAGTTCTTC
.	TRBV28	.	TRBJ2-7	CASSLAWISYEQYF	TGTGCCAGCAGTTTAGCGTGGATCTCCTACGAGCAGTACTTC
.	TRBV21-1	.	TRBJ2-7	CASSKVGVTYEQYF	TGTGCCAGCAGCAAAGTGGGGGTGACCTACGAGCAGTACTTC
.	TRBV2	.	TRBJ1-5	CASKTESNQPQHF	TGTGCCAGCAAGACAGAAAGCAATCAGCCCCAGCATTTT
.	TRBV5-1	.	TRBJ2-5	CASSLGGEQETQYF	TGCGCCAGCAGCTTGGGGGGAGAGCAAGAGACCCAGTACTTC
few	TRBV5-8	.	TRBJ2-7	CASSLARQYEQYF	TGTGCCAGCAGCTTGGCCAGGCAGTACGAGCAGTACTTC
.	TRBV23-1	TRBD1	TRBJ1-4	CASSQPPTGSTNEKLFF	TGCGCCAGCAGTCAGCCGCCGACAGGGTCAACTAATGAAAAACTGTTTTTT
few	TRBV5-6	TRBD1	TRBJ1-1	CASSLGGTGTAFF	TGTGCCAGCAGCTTGGGGGGGACAGGGACAGCTTTCTTT
.	TRBV10-1	.	TRBJ2-7	CASSEGGNSYEQYF	TGCGCCAGCAGTGAGGGGGGGAACTCCTACGAGCAGTACTTC
.	TRBV9	.	TRBJ2-3	CASSFIEGTDTQYF	TGTGCCAGCAGCTTCATAGAGGGGACAGATACGCAGTATTTT
.	TRBV7-9	.	TRBJ2-7	CASSVQGYEQYF	TGTGCCAGCAGCGTACAGGGATACGAGCAGTACTTC
.	TRBV5-4	.	TRBJ2-1	CASSLAYGEQFF	TGTGCCAGCAGCTTGGCCTACGGTGAGCAGTTCTTC
.	TRBV9	TRBD2	TRBJ2-5	CASSVGLAGVLQETQYF	TGTGCCAGCAGCGTAGGGCTAGCGGGGGTGTTACAAGAGACCCAGTACTTC
.	TRBV30	.	TRBJ2-7	CAWSPQGYEQYF	TGTGCCTGGAGTCCCCAGGGCTACGAGCAGTACTTC
once	TRBV6-1	TRBD1	TRBJ2-7	CAIVPRDSLYEQYF	TGTGCCATCGTCCCCAGGGACAGCCTCTACGAGCAGTACTTC
few	TRBV6-5	.	TRBJ2-7	CASSYGDLYEQYF	TGTGCCAGCAGTTACGGGGATCTCTACGAGCAGTACTTC
.	TRBV28	.	TRBJ1-1	CASVGGAGTEAFF	TGTGCCAGCGTTGGGGGGGCTGGCACTGAAGCTTTCTTT
few	TRBV19	.	TRBJ2-1	CASSPLDSTYNEQFF	TGTGCCAGTAGTCCCCTGGACTCGACCTACAATGAGCAGTTCTTC
.	TRBV12-5	TRBD2	TRBJ2-1	CDGEERGDNEQFF	TGTGACGGGGAGGAGCGGGGGGACAATGAGCAGTTCTTC
.	TRBV7-9	.	TRBJ1-1	CASSFTAKNTEAFF	TGTGCCAGCAGCTTCACAGCGAAGAACACTGAAGCTTTCTTT
.	TRBV15	TRBD2	TRBJ2-2	CATSRLAGESTGELFF	TGTGCCACCAGCAGACTAGCGGGAGAAAGCACCGGGGAGCTGTTTTTT
few	TRBV28	.	TRBJ1-1	CASSLLGQNEAFF	TGTGCCAGCAGTTTACTAGGACAGAATGAAGCTTTCTTT
once	TRBV12-5	TRBD1	TRBJ1-1	CASGLPFGQGTAEAFF	TGTGCTAGTGGTTTGCCCTTTGGACAGGGGACGGCTGAAGCTTTCTTT
.	TRBV6-5	TRBD2	TRBJ2-3	CASSHLAGGSDTQYF	TGTGCCAGCAGCCACTTAGCGGGAGGATCCGATACGCAGTATTTT
.	TRBV29-1	.	TRBJ1-1	CSVERGVSTEAFF	TGCAGCGTTGAAAGGGGGGTGAGCACTGAAGCTTTCTTT
.	TRBV30	.	TRBJ1-2	CAWSIPGPNGYTF	TGTGCCTGGAGTATCCCGGGACCCAATGGCTACACCTTC
.	TRBV9	TRBD2	TRBJ2-3	CASSVTTSGSGTSTDTQYF	TGTGCCAGCAGCGTGACTACTAGCGGGAGTGGGACTAGCACAGATACGCAGTATTTT
few	TRBV18	.	TRBJ2-7	CASSPTRTYEQYF	TGTGCCAGCTCACCAACACGGACCTACGAGCAGTACTTC
few	TRBV19	TRBD1	TRBJ1-2	CASSPGGADYGYTF	TGTGCCAGTAGTCCAGGGGGCGCGGATTATGGCTACACCTTC
.	TRBV30	.	TRBJ2-4	CAWSSGLAKNIQYF	TGTGCCTGGAGTAGCGGACTAGCCAAAAACATTCAGTACTTC
.	TRBV7-2	.	TRBJ1-1	CASSLDVGTEAFF	TGTGCCAGCAGCTTAGATGTGGGAACTGAAGCTTTCTTT
.	TRBV20-1	.	TRBJ2-7	CSASDYEQYF	TGCAGTGCTAGTGACTACGAGCAGTACTTC
.	TRBV7-2	TRBD2	TRBJ2-7	CASSLLAGHSYEQYF	TGTGCCAGCAGCTTACTAGCGGGCCACTCCTACGAGCAGTACTTC
.	TRBV28	.	TRBJ2-5	CASSSYLYQETQYF	TGTGCCAGCAGTTCTTACTTGTACCAAGAGACCCAGTACTTC
.	TRBV30	.	TRBJ1-2	CAWSNQGVGGYTF	TGTGCCTGGAGCAACCAGGGCGTTGGGGGCTACACCTTC
.	TRBV10-2	.	TRBJ1-5	CASSDGRSQPQHF	TGCGCCAGCAGTGACGGCCGATCTCAGCCCCAGCATTTT
.	TRBV7-9	.	TRBJ2-7	CASSLVSGNSNEQYF	TGTGCCAGCAGCTTAGTATCGGGCAACTCCAACGAGCAGTACTTC
.	TRBV30	TRBD1	TRBJ1-5	CAWRPGQGISNQPQHF	TGTGCCTGGAGACCGGGACAGGGTATTAGCAATCAGCCCCAGCATTTT
.	TRBV6-5	.	TRBJ2-7	CASRQDAHPYEQYF	TGTGCCAGCAGGCAGGACGCGCACCCCTACGAGCAGTACTTC
.	TRBV28	.	TRBJ1-1	CASRTSGVTEAFF	TGTGCCAGCAGGACGTCGGGTGTCACTGAAGCTTTCTTT
.	TRBV28	.	TRBJ1-1	CASSSPSGSEAFF	TGTGCCAGCAGTTCACCCTCTGGGTCGGAAGCTTTCTTT
.	TRBV12-5	.	TRBJ1-2	CASGLVQGTYYGYTF	TGTGCTAGTGGTTTGGTACAGGGCACATACTATGGCTACACCTTC
.	TRBV6-4	.	TRBJ1-1	CAGHNTFGANTEAFF	TGTGCCGGTCACAACACCTTCGGGGCGAACACTGAAGCTTTCTTT
.	TRBV30	.	TRBJ1-5	CAWSGGVSGNQPQHF	TGTGCCTGGAGTGGGGGGGTGAGTGGCAATCAGCCCCAGCATTTT
.	TRBV5-1	.	TRBJ1-1	CASSLVDTNTEAFF	TGCGCCAGCAGCTTGGTTGATACGAACACTGAAGCTTTCTTT
.	TRBV11-2	.	TRBJ2-3	CASSISTDTQYF	TGTGCCAGCAGCATCAGCACAGATACGCAGTATTTT
.	TRBV5-4	TRBD2	TRBJ2-7	CASSVGTSSYEQYF	TGTGCCAGCAGCGTCGGGACTAGCTCCTACGAGCAGTACTTC
.	TRBV9	.	TRBJ1-1	CASSVEVNTEAFF	TGTGCCAGCAGCGTAGAGGTCAACACTGAAGCTTTCTTT
.	TRBV6-1	.	TRBJ2-1	CASTSDGIYNEQFF	TGTGCCAGCACCTCTGACGGAATCTACAATGAGCAGTTCTTC
.	TRBV6-5	.	TRBJ1-2	CASSITRGPNYGYTF	TGTGCCAGCAGTATCACCCGGGGACCGAACTATGGCTACACCTTC